Listed below are T cell receptor beta chains from one sample, sequenced in a study of somatic mutations in cytotoxic T cells in rheumatoid arthritis. Using immunoSEQ multiplex PCR, the repertoire was profiled, and TCRdb retains in-frame clones only, with some absent. The sample lists roughly 23,000 clones; 65% to 85% were seen once. The specimen was CD8+ T cells sorted from blood. All receptors derive from an adult with rheumatoid arthritis. Both conserved end residues are part of each CDR3. D genes are given only for firm matches. Size is omitted from some rows. Given values are once, few, many or a class for expanded clones.

cdr3_nt cdr3_aa clone_size cdr3_length j_call d_call v_call
TGCAAAACCCGGCAGACTCTTGGGCACACTGAAGCTTTCTTT CKTRQTLGHTEAFF - 14 TRBJ1-1 - TRBV4-3
TGCGCCAGCAGCCAAGGGGTGAACACTGAAGCTTTCTTT CASSQGVNTEAFF few 13 TRBJ1-1 - TRBV4-1
TGCGCCAGCAGTTGGGACGCAGGAAAACTGTTTTTT CASSWDAGKLFF once 12 TRBJ1-4 - TRBV4-3
TGTGCCAGTAGTATAGATAGTGGTTCCGGGGAGCTGTTTTTT CASSIDSGSGELFF few 14 TRBJ2-2 - TRBV19
TGTGCCAGCAGCTTAGCGCGGGGGGAGCAAGAGACCCAGTACTTC CASSLARGEQETQYF - 15 TRBJ2-5 TRBD2 TRBV7-6
TGTGCCAGCAGAGCCGGACAGGGGCAAAACTATGGCTACACCTTC CASRAGQGQNYGYTF - 15 TRBJ1-2 TRBD1 TRBV2
TGTGCCAGCAGTAGACAGGGCAATGAGCAGTTCTTC CASSRQGNEQFF - 12 TRBJ2-1 TRBD1 TRBV6-1
TGTGCCAGCAGTCTCAGGGACAACTACAATGAGCAGTTCTTC CASSLRDNYNEQFF - 14 TRBJ2-1 - TRBV27
TGTGCCAGCAGTGGAACAGGCTCCTATAATTCACCCCTCCACTTT CASSGTGSYNSPLHF once 15 TRBJ1-6 - TRBV2
TGCGCCAGCAGCTCCGGACTAGCGGGTAGAAATGAGCAGTTCTTC CASSSGLAGRNEQFF - 15 TRBJ2-1 TRBD2 TRBV5-1
TGCGCCAGCAGTGAGTCCCCTAGCGGGAGTTACGAGCAGTACTTC CASSESPSGSYEQYF - 15 TRBJ2-7 TRBD2 TRBV10-2
TGTGCCAGCAGCTTGGCCTGGTGGGGTAGCGGGAGGGCCGGAACCGGGGAGCTGTTTTTT CASSLAWWGSGRAGTGELFF - 20 TRBJ2-2 TRBD2 TRBV5-4
TGTGCCAGCAGTCCCGACTCGGATACGCAGTATTTT CASSPDSDTQYF - 12 TRBJ2-3 - TRBV6-5
TGTGCCAGCAGACAGGGACTAGCGGCCTACAATGAGCAGTTCTTC CASRQGLAAYNEQFF - 15 TRBJ2-1 TRBD2 TRBV27
TGCGCCAGCAGCTTAGTTGGATCCTATAATTCACCCCTCCACTTT CASSLVGSYNSPLHF - 15 TRBJ1-6 - TRBV5-1
TGTGCCAGCAGTCCTATTGGACAGGGGGGACTCCAGCCCCAGCATTTT CASSPIGQGGLQPQHF - 16 TRBJ1-5 TRBD1 TRBV27
TGTGCCAGCAGCAAAGATGGGGGACAGTGGGTTGGGGCCAACGTCCTGACTTTC CASSKDGGQWVGANVLTF few 18 TRBJ2-6 - TRBV21-1
TGTGCCATCAGGACAGGGGGGGGGCACACTGAAGCTTTCTTT CAIRTGGGHTEAFF few 14 TRBJ1-1 TRBD1 TRBV10-3
TGTGCCAGTAGTACCAGACAGGATCTAAACTATGGCTACACCTTC CASSTRQDLNYGYTF once 15 TRBJ1-2 - TRBV19
TGTGCCACCAGCAGAGACACGGGAGGTGGATACGAGCAGTACTTC CATSRDTGGGYEQYF few 15 TRBJ2-7 TRBD2 TRBV15
TGTGCCAGCAGTGATGGGACGAACAACGAGCAGTACTTC CASSDGTNNEQYF - 13 TRBJ2-7 - TRBV2
TGTGCCAGCAGCTTGGCTCAGCCCTATGGCTACACCTTC CASSLAQPYGYTF - 13 TRBJ1-2 - TRBV5-6
TGTGCCAGCAGTCCCGGGACAGCGAACACTGAAGCTTTCTTT CASSPGTANTEAFF - 14 TRBJ1-1 TRBD1 TRBV6-5
TGTGCCAGCAGCCAAGATCGACTCATGAACACTGAAGCTTTCTTT CASSQDRLMNTEAFF few 15 TRBJ1-1 - TRBV4-2
TGTGCCAGCAGTTTAGTAGATGGTCGGACTGGAGGGGCCGTTCCCGTCTATGGCTACACCTTC CASSLVDGRTGGAVPVYGYTF - 21 TRBJ1-2 - TRBV27
TGTGCCAGCAGCTTGTCGACTGAAGCTTTCTTT CASSLSTEAFF - 11 TRBJ1-1 - TRBV5-6
TGCGCCAGCAGCGGCGGACTAGCGGGGTATGAGCAGTTCTTC CASSGGLAGYEQFF - 14 TRBJ2-1 TRBD2 TRBV5-1
TGCAGCGTTTTGGGGGGGGGCATTGGAAACACCATATATTTT CSVLGGGIGNTIYF once 14 TRBJ1-3 - TRBV29-1
TGTGCCAGCTCCTACCTCCAGGGGACATTCTATGGCTACACCTTC CASSYLQGTFYGYTF - 15 TRBJ1-2 - TRBV25-1
TGTGCCAGCAGCGTTTTTTACACTGAAGCTTTCTTT CASSVFYTEAFF few 12 TRBJ1-1 - TRBV2
TGTGCCAGCAGTTACGCGGGGAGCTCCTACGAGCAGTACTTC CASSYAGSSYEQYF - 14 TRBJ2-7 - TRBV6-5
TGTGCCAGCAGCTTAGCCAACAGGGTTAACAATGAGCAGTTCTTC CASSLANRVNNEQFF - 15 TRBJ2-1 - TRBV7-8
TGTGCCAGCAGCTCAGCCAAGCGGGGCACAGATACGCAGTATTTT CASSSAKRGTDTQYF - 15 TRBJ2-3 - TRBV7-8
TGTGCCAGCAAGCGGGAGGGCTTATACAATGAGCAGTTCTTC CASKREGLYNEQFF - 14 TRBJ2-1 TRBD2 TRBV19
TGTGCCACCACCCCGGGCACTGAAGCTTTCTTT CATTPGTEAFF - 11 TRBJ1-1 - TRBV7-9
TGTGCCAGCAGTGGCCTAGCGGGAGGGTCGGGCACAGATACGCAGTATTTT CASSGLAGGSGTDTQYF once 17 TRBJ2-3 TRBD2 TRBV6-1
TGTGCCAGCCCCGCCGGGACAGTAAATCAGCCCCAGCATTTT CASPAGTVNQPQHF - 14 TRBJ1-5 TRBD1 TRBV6-9
TGTGCCAGCAGTGAATATTCCCTATATAGCAATCAGCCCCAGCATTTT CASSEYSLYSNQPQHF - 16 TRBJ1-5 - TRBV6-1
TGTGCCAGCAGCCATCTGGGGGCCAAAAACATTCAGTACTTC CASSHLGAKNIQYF - 14 TRBJ2-4 - TRBV7-9
TGTGCCAGCAGCTTGGCCGGCCTGCTTCTATCTGGCTACACCTTC CASSLAGLLLSGYTF - 15 TRBJ1-2 - TRBV5-6
TGTGCCACCCGTCGGGTCCAAGAGACCCAGTACTTC CATRRVQETQYF - 12 TRBJ2-5 - TRBV2
TGTGCCAGCAGCTTAATGATCGGGACTGAAGCTTTCTTT CASSLMIGTEAFF once 13 TRBJ1-1 - TRBV5-8
TGTGCCAGCAGCTTAGTAGGGGGTGCCGGGGAGCTGTTTTTT CASSLVGGAGELFF - 14 TRBJ2-2 - TRBV11-2
TGCGCCAGCAGCCAAGATCTAGCGGGAGTTGCAGATACGCAGTATTTT CASSQDLAGVADTQYF once 16 TRBJ2-3 TRBD2 TRBV4-1
TGCAGCGTTGAAGATCCTGTTAGCGGGTATCGGGGCAATGAGCAGTTCTTC CSVEDPVSGYRGNEQFF - 17 TRBJ2-1 TRBD2 TRBV29-1
TGCAGCGTAGTCCCTTGGCTAGCGGGGGAGTCAGATACGCAGTATTTT CSVVPWLAGESDTQYF few 16 TRBJ2-3 TRBD2 TRBV29-1